The source of this TCR beta chain is a study of beta chain features in type 1 diabetes. The sample holds a few counts of this clone. Its target is not known. The CDR3 length is 15 residues. V was trimmed by 3 bases and J by 0 bases, leaving 10 bases between them. Germline V CDR1 and CDR2: MNHEY, SVGAGI. The entirety of the isolated RNA underwent reverse transcription, so expressed TCRB transcripts were sequenced. Generated by immunoSEQ multiplex PCR, the TCRdb table keeps only in-frame clones and is missing some. The sample yields roughly 300,000 clones, roughly a tenth seen once. Study outcomes and limitations: Equally in patients and controls, shorter templates might have been favored by PCR. In cDNA sequencing, cells with high TCR expression could be over-represented. Within each of all four CD4+ subsets, Type 1 diabetes patients had TCRB CDR3s that were moderately but significantly shorter. For type 1 diabetes patients, VDJ junctions showed fewer insertions and more deletions.

Sorting with CD45RO/CCR7/CD25/CD127/CD95/CD27 yielded naive, central memory, regulatory and stem-like memory CD4+ cells. Sequencing was carried out using central memory CD4+ T cells from blood. The V and J genes are TRBV6-5 and TRBJ2-3, with D unresolved. The sequence came from a young man with type 1 diabetes. CDR3 sequence: CASSYSYGSTDTQYF. CDR3 DNA: TGTGCCAGCAGTTATTCTTACGGGAGCACAGATACGCAGTATTTT.